These 5 T cell receptor beta chains were sequenced from one sample in a study of T cells in localized non-small cell lung cancer. Profiled with immunoSEQ multiplex PCR; TCRdb holds only in-frame clones, not every one. The table records some 10,000 clones, about 85% of them present only once. The sequencing here drew on peripheral blood, taken before any cancer treatment. Receptors were obtained from a male donor aged 60 or over with stage III lung adenocarcinoma.

This chain connects TRBV7-9 to TRBJ1-1; perhaps TRBD1 as D (5 bases). V was cut by 0 bases and J by 3 bases, with 8 bases left in between. The V gene's germline CDR1 is SEHNR and CDR2 FQNEAQ (reference sequence). CDR3 size: 14 residues. CDR3 coding DNA: TGTGCCAGCAGCTTAGCCTCGACAGACACTGAAGCTTTCTTT. Protein: CASSLASTDTEAFF.

The chain carries TRBV4-1 and TRBJ1-4; D unresolved. This CDR3 is built from 17 residues. Germline CDR1 and CDR2: MGHRA and YSYEKL. The V and J ends lost 0 bases and 4 bases respectively, with 15 bases between them. The CDR3 region is CASSQDLTQAINEKLFF. In DNA form, the CDR3 reads TGCGCCAGCAGCCAAGATCTAACCCAAGCAATTAATGAAAAACTGTTTTTT.

In its sample, this clone was seen once. V usage is TRBV10-2 and J usage is TRBJ2-1; D could derive from TRBD1 or TRBD2 (6 bases each). The CDR3 covers 15 residues. CDR1 and CDR2 from the germline V gene are WSHSY and SAAADI. V was clipped by 6 bases and J by 1 base, with 13 bases between them. DNA of the CDR3: TGCGCCAGCAGACGGGGGCTAGCATCCTACAATGAGCAGTTCTTC. The encoded protein is CASRRGLASYNEQFF.

The CDR3 region is CASSSSDRPNIQYF. CDR3 in DNA: TGTGCCAGCAGCTCGAGCGACAGGCCAAACATTCAGTACTTC. V and J are TRBV5-5 and TRBJ2-4, with D maybe TRBD1 (6 bases). CDR3 length: 14 residues. Germline assignment: CDR1 SGHKS and CDR2 YYEKEE (reference sequence). V was trimmed by 3 bases and J by 6 bases, leaving 13 bases between them.

The rearrangement joins TRBV11-2 to TRBJ2-3; 7 positions agree with TRBD2. The CDR3 is made up of 12 amino acids. Germline values: CDR1 SGHAT, CDR2 FQNNGV. The V and J ends lost 5 bases and 5 bases, in that order; junction bases with no gene match: 1. CDR3 DNA sequence: TGTGCCAGCAGCCCGGGGGGAGATACGCAGTATTTT. Encoded protein: CASSPGGDTQYF.